A single sample gave rise to the 17 T cell receptor beta chains below, sequenced in a study of blood T cell repertoires in COVID-19. Sequenced by immunoSEQ multiplex PCR; TCRdb stores in-frame clones only, minus some. The sample carries roughly 150,000 clones, about 90% recorded once. The sequenced sample consisted of peripheral blood. These receptors came from a man aged 55 to 69 with acute or convalescent COVID-19.

This chain connects TRBV2 to TRBJ1-2, with 7 bases lining up with TRBD1. Losses at the gene ends were 7 bases for V and 6 bases for J; bases not matched to a gene: 5. This CDR3 comprises 12 residues. Germline V gene sequence: CDR1 SNHLY, CDR2 FYNNEI. The CDR3 loop reads CASMTGTHGYTF. In DNA form, the CDR3 reads TGTGCCAGCATGACAGGGACCCATGGCTACACCTTC.

J is TRBJ2-5 and V is TRBV4-2; tentative D call: TRBD2 (5 bases). V was shortened by 5 bases and J by 4 bases, with 8 bases between the two germline ends. Germline-derived CDR1 and CDR2 are LGHNA and YNFKEQ. The CDR3 has 12 residues. CDR3 loop: CASSFEGETQYF. Written as DNA, the CDR3 is TGTGCCAGCAGCTTCGAGGGAGAGACCCAGTACTTC.

The chain uses TRBV6-5 and TRBJ1-3; D not certain. The CDR3 covers 14 residues. Trimming shortened V by 6 bases and J by 3 bases, and 12 bases separated the two germline ends. The V gene's germline CDR1 is MNHEY and CDR2 SVGAGI. DNA for the CDR3: TGTGCCAGCAGGACTTATGGGAGTGGAAACACCATATATTTT. Protein product: CASRTYGSGNTIYF.

The V call is TRBV11-2, the J call TRBJ2-2; perhaps TRBD2 as D (6 bases). The germline V gene encodes CDR1 SGHAT and CDR2 FQNNGV. The CDR3 has 14 amino acids. V was cut by 4 bases and J by 3 bases, with 9 bases left in between. As DNA, the CDR3 is TGTGCCAGCAGCTCGGGACTTCACACCGGGGAGCTGTTTTTT. Its translation: CASSSGLHTGELFF.

V usage is TRBV7-9 and J usage is TRBJ1-1; 11 bases fit TRBD1. Germline V gives CDR1 SEHNR, CDR2 FQNEAQ (reference sequence). The CDR3 runs 16 residues. J was trimmed by 3 bases and V by 5 bases; bases with no gene match: 8. Here the CDR3 reads CASSKLRDRGYTEAFF. In DNA, the CDR3 is TGTGCCAGCAGCAAGCTCCGGGACAGGGGGTACACTGAAGCTTTCTTT.

The V and J genes are TRBV6-6 and TRBJ2-1; tentative D call: TRBD2 (6 bases). The CDR3 has 12 residues. Germline assignment: CDR1 MNHNY and CDR2 SVGAGI (reference sequence). The V end lost 8 bases, the J end lost 7 bases, and 12 bases lay between the germline ends. CDR3 sequence (DNA): TGTGCCAGCCAAGCTGGGGGGAATGAGCAGTTCTTC. Its protein product is CASQAGGNEQFF.

The chain employs TRBV12-3 or TRBV12-4 and TRBJ1-1; 8 positions agree with TRBD1. The CDR3 loop spans 13 amino acids. Losses at the gene ends were 6 bases for V and 6 bases for J; bases not matched to a gene: 6. The CDR3 coding sequence is TGTGCCAGCAGGACGACAGGGGAAGCTGAAGCTTTCTTT. This codes for CASRTTGEAEAFF.

The chain couples TRBV4-2 to TRBJ2-2; TRBD1 matches at 8 bases. Germline CDR1 reads LGHNA; CDR2 reads YNFKEQ. V gave up 4 bases and J gave up 7 bases; unmatched junction bases: 11. The CDR3 runs 16 residues. The CDR3 spells CASSPPGQARRGELFF. In nucleotides, the CDR3 is TGTGCCAGCAGCCCCCCGGGACAGGCTCGTCGCGGGGAGCTGTTTTTT.

The chain has TRBV19 and TRBJ2-2; no definite D call. CDR3 size: 14 residues. Trimming removed 8 bases at V and 1 base at J, with 11 bases between. CDR1 and CDR2 (germline): LNHDA, SQIVND (reference sequence). CDR3 loop: CASRMGRNTGELFF. The CDR3 DNA is TGTGCCAGTCGCATGGGCAGGAACACCGGGGAGCTGTTTTTT.

The rearrangement uses TRBV2 and TRBJ1-3; D is unresolved. CDR1 is SNHLY, CDR2 FYNNEI, per germline. Trimming cost V 2 bases and J 2 bases, with 7 bases left between them. The CDR3 has 14 residues. The CDR3 DNA is TGTGCCAGCAGTGAACAGTCAGCTGGAAACACCATATATTTT. Translating gives CASSEQSAGNTIYF.

This chain links TRBV6-6 with TRBJ2-1, with TRBD2 identical over 10 bases. Germline V gene sequence: CDR1 MNHNY, CDR2 SVGAGI (reference sequence). Trimming cost V 2 bases and J 7 bases; bases outside gene matches: 8. The CDR3 sequence is 16 residues long. The CDR3 DNA reads as TGTGCCAGCAGTTACCCACGAGCGGGGGGGATAAATGAGCAGTTCTTC. Protein product: CASSYPRAGGINEQFF.

The chain combines TRBV10-3 with TRBJ1-2, with D possibly TRBD1 on 5 matching bases. V lost 6 bases, J lost 2 bases, and 13 bases lay in between. Germline lookup yields CDR1 ENHRY and CDR2 SYGVKD. CDR3 length: 14 amino acids. The CDR3: CAISRQTGNYGYTF. CDR3 bases: TGTGCCATCAGCCGACAGACCGGCAACTATGGCTACACCTTC.

This sequence joins TRBV7-9 and TRBJ2-3, with TRBD2 matching over 8 bases. The CDR3 sequence is 16 residues long. J lost 2 bases, V lost 2 bases, and 6 bases had no gene match. CDR1 is SEHNR and CDR2 is FQNEAQ in the germline V gene (reference sequence). DNA of the CDR3: TGTGCCAGCAGCTTAAAAGGACTAGCCTTCACAGATACGCAGTATTTT. Protein: CASSLKGLAFTDTQYF.

CDR3 coding DNA: TGTGCCAGCAGTTACCCGACAGGTGAAGCTTTCTTT. Protein product: CASSYPTGEAFF. The chain couples TRBV6-5 to TRBJ1-1; maybe TRBD1 (6 bases). This CDR3 comprises 12 residues. The germline CDR1 and CDR2 sequences are MNHEY and SVGAGI. V lost 2 bases and J lost 7, with 8 bases in between.

The chain has TRBV27 and TRBJ1-5; D might be TRBD1 (5 bases). Trimming pared 5 bases from V and 6 bases from J, leaving 17 bases between. This CDR3 region has 15 residues. The V gene's germline CDR1 is MNHEY and CDR2 SMNVEV (reference sequence). The CDR3 DNA sequence: TGTGCCAGCAGTCCCATTGGGGGGTCGGTTCAGCCCCAGCATTTT. Its protein product is CASSPIGGSVQPQHF.

The chain employs TRBV30 and TRBJ1-2, with 7 bases identical to TRBD1. CDR1 GTSNPN and CDR2 SVGIG come from the germline V gene (reference sequence). This CDR3 spans 11 amino acids. The junction had 6 bases not matched to a gene; V was cut back by 2 bases and J by 12 bases. The CDR3 DNA is TGTGCCTGGAGTTCCGGGACAGAAGACACCTTC. Protein: CAWSSGTEDTF.

The V call is TRBV29-1, the J call TRBJ1-2, with TRBD1 matching 7 bases. Germline V lookup: CDR1 SQVTM, CDR2 ANQGSEA. V lost 6 bases to trimming and J lost 3 bases; unmatched junction nucleotides: 7. This CDR3 is 13 amino acids long. This chain's CDR3 is CSVRTGTDYGYTF. DNA for the CDR3: TGCAGCGTGCGAACCGGGACAGACTATGGCTACACCTTC.